This record concerns one TCR beta chain sequence. Sequencing used immunoSEQ multiplex PCR; TCRdb keeps in-frame clones, though not all of them. The sample holds roughly 380,000 clones, roughly 90% seen once. The CDR3 is 13 amino acids. V lost 6 bases and J lost 8; bases outside the gene matches: 7. The record originates from a study of Ad26.COV2.S vaccination and SARS-CoV-2 variants. Overall study context: Doses of Ad26.COV2.S were injected into muscle once or twice, 56 days apart.

Treatment indicated: about 20 received Ad26.COV2.S at low or high dose, single or two shots; roughly five received placebo; per-sample allocation not given. Samples analyzed were those drawn on day 63 after the first vaccine or placebo injection. Specimen: peripheral blood, collected in a trial of Ad26.COV2.S vaccine versus placebo. The clonotype was recovered from a person between 18 and 60 years old who received the Ad26.COV2.S COVID-19 vaccine or a placebo. V is TRBV12-3 or TRBV12-4 and J is TRBJ1-2; 9 bases agree with TRBD1. CDR3 DNA: TGTGCCAGCAGCTCGGACAGGGGAGAAGGCTACACCTTC. Translated: CASSSDRGEGYTF.